The 24 T cell receptor beta chains given below trace back to one sample, sequenced in a study of T-cell reconstitution after alpha-beta-depleted transplantation in children. A TCRbeta library incorporating unique molecular identifiers was prepared. Each CDR3 protein is one row after TCRdb ran MiXCR on the PCR reads. There are roughly 200,000 distinct CDR3 sequences in the sample; under 8.5% occur only once, and approximately 6% lies in the top ten. The material sequenced was PBMCs, taken before TCRalphabeta/CD19-depleted stem cell transplant. All receptors come from a boy between 2 and 15 years old with acute lymphoblastic leukemia, due to receive a stem cell transplant.

In this sample, this clonotype turned up many times. The chain employs TRBV3-1 and TRBJ1-1; D ambiguous. Germline CDR1 and CDR2: LGHDT and YNNKEL (reference sequence). The CDR3 extends over 13 amino acids. V was cut by 8 bases and J by 3 bases, with 13 bases left in between. CDR3 coding DNA: TGTGCCAGCTCCGACGGCCTTTACACTGAAGCTTTCTTT. Its translation: CASSDGLYTEAFF.

This clonotype was counted at least ten times. The V gene is TRBV10-3, the J gene TRBJ2-2; the match to TRBD2 covers 11 bases. The CDR3 length is 14 residues. The germline gives CDR1 ENHRY, CDR2 SYGVKD. V was pared by 8 bases and J by 1 base, with 0 bases of the junction left unmatched. The CDR3 DNA reads TGTGCCATCGGGACTAGCGGGAACACCGGGGAGCTGTTTTTT. It specifies CAIGTSGNTGELFF.

In this sample, this clonotype turned up many times. The V call is TRBV20-1, the J call TRBJ2-3; 8 bases are shared with TRBD2. This CDR3 has 15 residues. Trimming removed 6 bases from V and 1 base from J; junction bases left unmatched: 9. Germline loops: CDR1 DFQATT, CDR2 SNEGSKA (reference sequence). The CDR3 loop is CSAPTAGGGTDTQYF. The CDR3 bases are TGCAGTGCCCCCACGGCGGGGGGAGGCACAGATACGCAGTATTTT.

The chain employs TRBV15 and TRBJ2-7, with unresolved D. CDR3 length: 14 residues. Between the trimmed V and J ends, which lost 1 base and 1 base, there was a span of 8 bases. The germline gives CDR1 LNHNV, CDR2 YYDKDF (reference sequence). DNA of the CDR3: TGTGCCACCAGCAGAGGTCCGCTGTCCTACGAGCAGTACTTC. Protein: CATSRGPLSYEQYF.

This clonotype has at least ten counts. This chain links TRBV7-2 with TRBJ1-1, with no clear D. Trimming stripped 1 base from V and 5 bases from J, with 8 bases between. The CDR3 runs to 13 residues. CDR1 and CDR2 (germline): SGHTA, FQGNSA. CDR3 sequence reads: CASSLVADTEAFF. CDR3 nucleotide sequence: TGTGCCAGCAGCTTAGTCGCGGATACTGAAGCTTTCTTT.

The chain joins TRBV6-1 to TRBJ2-7, with 10 bases lining up with TRBD2. The CDR3 consists of 16 residues. The V gene end was trimmed by 3 bases and the J gene end by 0 bases; junction bases not matched to a gene: 5. Per germline, CDR1 MNHNS and CDR2 SASEGT. This CDR3 reads CASSDSGRVSSYEQYF. CDR3 DNA: TGTGCCAGCAGTGACAGCGGGAGGGTAAGCTCCTACGAGCAGTACTTC.

This clonotype was seen a handful of times. The chain carries TRBV20-1 and TRBJ1-6; D uncertain. The germline V gene encodes CDR1 DFQATT and CDR2 SNEGSKA (reference sequence). The CDR3 runs 12 residues. Deletions cut 3 bases from V and 10 bases from J, with 10 bases between. This CDR3 is CSASYGGSPLHF. The CDR3 nucleotides are TGCAGTGCTAGCTACGGCGGGTCACCCCTCCACTTT.

Remarks on this clonotype: A read error is possible here, since a much larger clone lies one base away. This chain connects TRBV6-2 or TRBV6-3 to TRBJ2-4; D possibly corresponds to TRBD2 (6 bases). The CDR3 sequence is 16 residues long. The germline CDR1 and CDR2 sequences are MNHEY and SVGEGT. DNA for the CDR3: TGTGCCAGCAGTTACTTACAGAAACTAGCCAAAAACATTCCGTACTTC. It translates to CASSYLQKLAKNIPYF.

This clonotype showed up many times. V usage is TRBV5-5 and J usage is TRBJ1-1, with D unclear. Trimming left V 4 bases short and J 4 bases short, with 17 bases between. This CDR3 is 15 amino acids long. In germline, CDR1 is SGHKS, CDR2 YYEKEE (reference sequence). The CDR3 sequence is CASSRVDVLATEAFF. The CDR3, as DNA: TGTGCCAGCAGCCGGGTAGACGTGTTGGCCACTGAAGCTTTCTTT.

This clonotype occurred a few times. This sequence joins TRBV7-9 and TRBJ2-7, with D possibly TRBD2 on 5 matching bases. V was cut by 3 bases and J by 7 bases, with 13 bases left in between. The CDR3 runs 13 residues. Germline V gene sequence: CDR1 SEHNR, CDR2 FQNEAQ (reference sequence). The CDR3 loop reads CASSFKAGAEQYF. As DNA, the CDR3 is TGTGCCAGCAGCTTTAAGGCGGGCGCGGAGCAGTACTTC. Based on the CDR3 plus reference TRBV7-9 and TRBJ2-7, the full variable domain is DTGVSQNPRHKITKRGQNVTFRCDPISEHNRLYWYRQTLGQGPEFLTYFQNEAQLEKSRLLSDRFSAERPKGSFSTLEIQRTEQGDSAMYLCASSFKAGAEQYFGPGTRLTVT.

The chain is built from TRBV27 and TRBJ1-6; D unclear. V was trimmed by 4 bases and J by 2 bases, leaving 12 bases between them. The CDR3 loop spans 16 amino acids. Germline assignment: CDR1 MNHEY and CDR2 SMNVEV (reference sequence). Here the CDR3 reads CASSSTTVAYNSPLHF. For the CDR3, the DNA is TGTGCCAGCAGTTCCACTACCGTTGCCTATAATTCACCCCTCCACTTT.

This clonotype was recorded at least ten times. The chain combines TRBV4-3 with TRBJ2-7, with a tentative D call TRBD2 (5 bases). Germline V gene sequence: CDR1 LGHNA, CDR2 YSLEER. The ends were cut back, 0 bases at V and 6 bases at J, with 15 bases in the middle. The CDR3 runs 15 residues. The CDR3 is CASSQEKIIGVEQYF. As DNA, the CDR3 is TGCGCCAGCAGCCAAGAGAAGATCATCGGGGTCGAGCAGTACTTC.

This clonotype has at least ten counts. This chain joins TRBV7-9 and TRBJ2-7, with 10 bases identical to TRBD2. The V and J ends lost 4 bases and 4 bases, in that order; junction bases with no gene match: 4. The germline CDR1 and CDR2 sequences are SEHNR and FQNEAQ (reference sequence). CDR3 length: 14 residues. CDR3 in amino acids: CASSSSGGRYEQYF. The CDR3 DNA reads as TGTGCCAGCAGCTCTAGCGGGGGCCGGTACGAGCAGTACTTC.

This clonotype was observed at least ten times. The J gene is TRBJ2-1, the V gene TRBV7-9; D uncertain. Germline V CDR1 and CDR2: SEHNR, FQNEAQ (reference sequence). Deletions cut 1 base from V and 6 bases from J, with 7 bases between. The CDR3 loop spans 13 amino acids. The CDR3 coding sequence is TGTGCCAGCAGCTTAGAATTGGGCAATGAGCAGTTCTTC. It yields the protein CASSLELGNEQFF.

This clonotype came up many times. This chain joins TRBV12-3 or TRBV12-4 and TRBJ1-2; a possible D gene is TRBD1 (5 bases). There are 13 residues in the CDR3. Deletions cut 7 bases from V and 2 bases from J, with 11 bases between. The CDR3 DNA reads as TGTGCCAGCAAGGCAGGGCCCAACTATGGCTACACCTTC. This codes for CASKAGPNYGYTF.

This clonotype has at least ten counts. DNA for the CDR3: TGTGCCAGCAGCTTCTCTAGCGGGGTCACAGATACGCAGTATTTT. It encodes CASSFSSGVTDTQYF. The gene calls are TRBV12-3 or TRBV12-4 and TRBJ2-3, with TRBD2 identical over 9 bases. V shed 6 bases, J shed 2 bases, and the junction held 6 bases outside the gene matches. This CDR3 is 15 amino acids long.

There are many counts of this clonotype. The chain is built from TRBV28 and TRBJ1-2; D call uncertain. The V end lost 8 bases, the J end lost 6 bases, and 10 bases lay between the germline ends. This CDR3 comprises 11 residues. CDR1 and CDR2 (germline): MDHEN, SYDVKM. The CDR3 coding sequence is TGTGCCAGCCTAAGTGGGGATGGCTACACCTTC. It yields the protein CASLSGDGYTF.

This clonotype has a handful of counts. The rearrangement joins TRBV9 to TRBJ2-7; 10 nucleotides line up with TRBD2. The germline V gene has CDR1 SGDLS and CDR2 YYNGEE. The CDR3 has 15 residues. V gave up 3 bases and J gave up 2 bases; unmatched junction bases: 5. CDR3 DNA: TGTGCCAGCAGCGGTGGTAGCGGGGGGACCTACGAGCAGTACTTC. This gives the protein CASSGGSGGTYEQYF.

The genes are TRBV10-3 and TRBJ2-5; no firm D call. The V gene lost 0 bases and the J gene lost 5 bases, with 4 bases spanning the gap. The CDR3 covers 12 residues. Germline V lookup: CDR1 ENHRY, CDR2 SYGVKD. DNA for the CDR3: TGTGCCATCAGTGAGTCGACGGAGACCCAGTACTTC. Protein: CAISESTETQYF.

This clonotype was seen many times. This chain links TRBV28 with TRBJ2-1; D gene ambiguous. Trimming pared 3 bases from V and 9 bases from J, leaving 6 bases between. Germline V gene lookup returns CDR1 MDHEN and CDR2 SYDVKM. The CDR3 loop spans 11 amino acids. The CDR3 sequence is CASSFTGEQFF. In DNA form, the CDR3 reads TGTGCCAGCAGTTTCACGGGTGAGCAGTTCTTC.

At least ten counts were recorded for this clonotype. V usage is TRBV29-1 and J usage is TRBJ2-3; a weak D match, TRBD2 (7 bases). The germline CDR1 and CDR2 sequences are SQVTM and ANQGSEA. CDR3 length: 15 amino acids. V lost 4 bases, J lost 3 bases, and 17 bases lay in between. The CDR3 spells CSVGGGSKETDTQYF. In nucleotides, the CDR3 is TGCAGCGTTGGCGGGGGCAGCAAAGAAACAGATACGCAGTATTTT.

The V gene is TRBV7-3, the J gene TRBJ2-6; the D is unclear. The V and J ends lost 5 bases and 0 bases respectively, with 11 bases between them. The CDR3 extends over 16 amino acids. CDR1 is SGHTA and CDR2 is FQGTGA in the germline V gene. CDR3 region: CASSEDRNSGANVLTF. The CDR3 nucleotides read TGTGCCAGCAGCGAAGACCGGAACTCTGGGGCCAACGTCCTGACTTTC.

The chain recombines TRBV7-8 with TRBJ1-1, with 8 bases identical to TRBD1. Germline V gives CDR1 SGHVS, CDR2 FQNEAQ. V trimming: 6 bases; J trimming: 3 bases; junction bases outside the gene matches: 6. This CDR3 is built from 14 residues. CDR3 DNA: TGTGCCAGCAGTCCCCAGGGGGCTGACACTGAAGCTTTCTTT. This encodes CASSPQGADTEAFF.

This clonotype showed up many times. The V gene is TRBV5-5, the J gene TRBJ2-7; D is unresolved. V lost 4 bases and J 2 bases, leaving 13 bases between the germline ends. The CDR3 spans 14 residues. CDR1 is SGHKS, CDR2 YYEKEE, per germline (reference sequence). CDR3 DNA sequence: TGTGCCAGCAGCAATAGGACGGTCACCTACGAGCAGTACTTC. Protein product: CASSNRTVTYEQYF.